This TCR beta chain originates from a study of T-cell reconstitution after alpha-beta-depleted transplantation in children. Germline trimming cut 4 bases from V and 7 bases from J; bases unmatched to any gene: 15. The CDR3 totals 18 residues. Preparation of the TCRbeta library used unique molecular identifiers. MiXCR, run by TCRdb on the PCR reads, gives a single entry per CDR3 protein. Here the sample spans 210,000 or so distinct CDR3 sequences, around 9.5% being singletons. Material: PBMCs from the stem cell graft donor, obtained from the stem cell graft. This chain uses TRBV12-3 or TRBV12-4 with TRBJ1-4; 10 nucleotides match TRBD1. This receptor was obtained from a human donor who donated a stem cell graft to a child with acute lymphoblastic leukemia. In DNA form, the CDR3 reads TGTGCCAGCAGTTCCTACCGCCCTTCAGACAGGGGGCTTGAAAAACTGTTTTTT. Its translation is CASSSYRPSDRGLEKLFF.